This T cell receptor (beta chain) appears in the sequencing data of a study of T cells after yellow fever vaccination (dated by TCRdb to between 2018 and 2021). Concerning the study at large: The SMART-Seq v4 Ultra Low Input RNA kit was used to prepare libraries from fractions with low cell numbers. Two healthy male donors, one aged 18 to 30 and one aged 30 to 40 years, made up the cohort. Bulk PBMC replicates and cell subsets were isolated from blood drawn at multiple timepoints before and after both primary and secondary immunization. To follow T-cell clones before and after both primary and booster YFV17D yellow fever vaccination, bulk TCR alpha and beta repertoires underwent longitudinal sequencing.

Concerning this clonotype: No cognate antigen has been identified for it. No much larger clone is present one base from it, and per-base qualities are unavailable.

Results the study describes overall, beyond this receptor: A small fraction of clonotypes appeared in both the CD4 and CD8 compartments, likely as a result of convergent recombination. After the booster, most of the clones that had expanded following primary vaccination were detected again (roughly 96% of CD4 and 88% of CD8), which suggests that memory was broadly maintained. Computational filtering was needed because FACS-sorted repertoires could contain abundant contaminating clonotypes from the bulk population. Only two donors were included in the study, so the extent to which the findings can be generalized is limited. The secondary T-cell response was found to be weaker but faster than the primary response, with a peak reached on day 5 rather than on day 15.

TCR cDNA was synthesized by 5'RACE template switching, which introduced a universal primer site and unique molecular identifiers. cDNA synthesis was primed from both the TCR alpha and TCR beta constant segments. Two PCR steps were used to amplify libraries, with sample barcodes and sequencing adapters being added in the second step. Sequencing of libraries was done on Illumina HiSeq 2500 (2x100 bp) or NovaSeq (2x150 bp). As for the authors' bioinformatics: MIGEC handled demultiplexing of reads and collapsing into UMI consensus sequences, while MiXCR performed V(D)J alignment. Vaccine-responding clonotypes were identified with edgeR using replicate PBMC samples, with FDR below 0.01 and a log2 fold change above 5 up to day 15 being required. CD4 or CD8 identity was assigned to each bulk clonotype according to whether the clonotype was present at higher abundance in the sequenced CD4 repertoire or the sequenced CD8 repertoire. The raw public data were reprocessed by TCRdb itself: fastp quality trimming at Q25, MiXCR clonotype calling, in-frame beta chains only. When rows share a CDR3 protein, they turn into one entry using the most common DNA and genes. Clone size and V and J calls follow TCRdb, not the original study. The sample records 140,000 to 150,000 distinct CDR3 sequences, 5% to 8% of which are singletons. Approximately 0.64% of the sample rests with the top ten.

This specimen's treatment or condition label, per the study, means: live attenuated yellow fever vaccine strain. A standard Ficoll-Paque protocol was used to isolate PBMCs from peripheral blood. Dynabeads CD4 and CD8 positive selection kits were used to isolate the CD4 and CD8 T-cell fractions. TriZol was used to extract RNA from bulk PBMCs, from CD4 and CD8 fractions, and from dextramer-positive and dextramer-negative fractions. The junction shows trimming of 5 bases on V and 4 bases on J, and the gene matches do not reach 8 bases of it. Taken from cysteine to phenylalanine, the CDR3 has 13 residues. Only the CDR3 DNA stays, 39 bases, in frame from base 1. Reading the germline V gene (reference sequence) gives CDR1 GTSNPN and CDR2 SVGIG.

The rearrangement joined TRBV30 to TRBJ2-7, and 7 junctional nucleotides match TRBD1. The sample consisted of CD4+ T cells sorted from PBMCs, taken 10 days after the yellow fever booster vaccination. The TCR originated in a man younger than 40 who received the YFV17D yellow fever vaccine. The DNA sequence reads TGTGCCTGGTCAAAGGGGGCACTATACGAGCAGTACTTC. This translates into CAWSKGALYEQYF.